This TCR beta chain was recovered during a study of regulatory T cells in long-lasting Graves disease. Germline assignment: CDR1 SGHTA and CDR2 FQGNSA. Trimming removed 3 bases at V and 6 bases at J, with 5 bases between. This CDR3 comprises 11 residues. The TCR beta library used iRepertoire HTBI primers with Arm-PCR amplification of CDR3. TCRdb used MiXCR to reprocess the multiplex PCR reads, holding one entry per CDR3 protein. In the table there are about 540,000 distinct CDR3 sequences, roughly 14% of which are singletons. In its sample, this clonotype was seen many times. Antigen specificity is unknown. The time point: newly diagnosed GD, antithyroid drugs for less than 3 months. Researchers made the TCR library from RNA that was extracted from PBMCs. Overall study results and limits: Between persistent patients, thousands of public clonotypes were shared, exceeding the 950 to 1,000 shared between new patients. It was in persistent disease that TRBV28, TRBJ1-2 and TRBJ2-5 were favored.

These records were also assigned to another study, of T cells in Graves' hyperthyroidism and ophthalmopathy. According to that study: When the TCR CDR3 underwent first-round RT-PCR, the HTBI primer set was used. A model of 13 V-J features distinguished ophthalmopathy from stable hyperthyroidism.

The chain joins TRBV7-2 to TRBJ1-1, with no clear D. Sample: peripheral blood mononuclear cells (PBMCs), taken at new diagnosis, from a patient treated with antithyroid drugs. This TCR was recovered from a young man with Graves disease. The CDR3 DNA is TGTGCCAGCAGCTTGGTCCCTGAAGCTTTCTTT. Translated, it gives CASSLVPEAFF.